This entry describes one TCR beta chain. This sample is drawn from a study of cytomegalovirus exposure and HLA in healthy donors. It was with 60 Vbeta and 13 Jbeta primers that the PCR ran. TCRdb keeps only in-frame clones here, not all; method: immunoSEQ multiplex PCR. The table lists just over 150,000 clones. The CDR3 has 16 residues. The germline V gene encodes CDR1 LNHDA and CDR2 SQIVND (reference sequence). V lost 5 bases, J lost 0 bases, and 6 bases stayed unmatched. This receptor was obtained from a woman in her fifties or sixties in good health and CMV-seronegative. Sequenced: PBMCs. The V call is TRBV19, the J call TRBJ2-1; 8 nucleotides line up with TRBD1. The CDR3 coding sequence is TGTGCCAGTAGTGGCCGACAGGGGAGCTCCTACAATGAGCAGTTCTTC. Translating it yields CASSGRQGSSYNEQFF.